What follows is one TCR beta chain and its context. No antigen is known for it. Produced via immunoSEQ multiplex PCR; TCRdb's table is partial and in-frame only. The sample lists 70,000 to 90,000 clones; roughly 80% were seen once. This record belongs to a study of OX40 agonist ivuxolimab in advanced cancers. Study-wide background: Dose-escalation patients had hepatocellular carcinoma, melanoma, renal cell or head and neck cancer.

Germline CDR1 reads SGDLS; CDR2 reads YYNGEE. The CDR3 covers 18 residues. Deletions cut 4 bases from V and 2 bases from J, with 25 bases between. General study points: CD4+ and CD8+ blood T cells expanded clonally by week 6 at 0.1 to 3.0 mg/kg.

Prior autoimmune disease or systemic immunosuppression barred patients. Source: CD4+ or CD8+ T cells sorted from blood, taken in a trial of the OX40 agonist ivuxolimab. This chain joins TRBV9 and TRBJ2-7; D perhaps matches TRBD2 (5 bases). The clonotype originates from an adult with an advanced solid tumor such as melanoma, head and neck, liver or kidney cancer. The CDR3 region has the DNA TGTGCCAGCAGCTCCTCGGGCGGGCACCCAGGAATTCCCTACGAGCAGTACTTC. Encoded protein: CASSSSGGHPGIPYEQYF. The whole variable domain, remainder taken from reference TRBV9 and TRBJ2-7, is DSGVTQTPKHLITATGQRVTLRCSPRSGDLSVYWYQQSLDQGLQFLIQYYNGEERAKGNILERFSAQQFPDLHSELNLSSLELGDSALYFCASSSSGGHPGIPYEQYFGPGTRLTVT.